These 14 T cell receptor beta chains came from one sample sequenced in a study of T-cell reconstitution after alpha-beta-depleted transplantation in children. Unique molecular identifiers were incorporated into the prepared TCRbeta library. In TCRdb, the PCR reads were re-called with MiXCR into one record per CDR3 protein. The sample lists some 390,000 distinct CDR3 sequences; just over 20% were seen once. The sample here was PBMCs from the stem cell graft donor, taken from the stem cell graft. The receptors come from a human donor who donated a stem cell graft to a child with acute myeloid leukemia.

This rearrangement joins TRBV28 to TRBJ2-7; no clear D gene. The CDR3 consists of 11 residues. Trimming took 5 bases from V and 7 from J, leaving 9 bases between them. Germline V gives CDR1 MDHEN, CDR2 SYDVKM. CDR3 in amino acids: CASSDGREQYF. The CDR3 region has the DNA TGTGCCAGCAGTGATGGACGGGAGCAGTACTTC.

The chain joins TRBV7-2 to TRBJ2-3; D remains ambiguous. The CDR3 loop spans 15 amino acids. Deletions cut 4 bases from V and 4 bases from J, with 15 bases between. Per germline, CDR1 SGHTA and CDR2 FQGNSA. In DNA, the CDR3 is TGTGCCAGCAGCTCTATTCTAGTAGCCGCAGATACGCAGTATTTT. It translates to CASSSILVAADTQYF.

V gene TRBV12-3 or TRBV12-4 combines with J gene TRBJ2-1, with D perhaps matching TRBD1 (5 bases). This CDR3 has 13 amino acids. Deletions cut 3 bases from V and 8 bases from J, with 11 bases between. The CDR3 sequence: CASSFGRVDEQFF. The CDR3 DNA reads as TGTGCCAGCAGTTTCGGCAGGGTGGATGAGCAGTTCTTC.

This clonotype was found a few times. The genes are TRBV11-2 and TRBJ2-1; D is perhaps TRBD1 or TRBD2 (5 bases each). CDR3 length: 15 residues. The ends were cut back, 7 bases at V and 10 bases at J, with 23 bases in the middle. Germline V lookup: CDR1 SGHAT, CDR2 FQNNGV. CDR3 region: CASIPTGAFSWEQFF. DNA of the CDR3: TGTGCCAGCATCCCCACCGGGGCTTTCTCCTGGGAGCAGTTCTTC.

This clonotype has only a few counts. The V gene is TRBV12-3 or TRBV12-4, the J gene TRBJ2-2, with 11 nucleotides matching TRBD2. The CDR3 is 16 amino acids. Trimming removed 6 bases from V and 5 bases from J; junction bases left unmatched: 8. The CDR3 DNA follows: TGTGCCAGCAGGTCGTTAGCGGGAGGGGGAACCGGGGAGCTGTTTTTT. It encodes CASRSLAGGGTGELFF.

The chain carries TRBV28 and TRBJ1-5; no reliable D call. V was shortened by 5 bases and J by 2 bases, with 13 bases between the two germline ends. The CDR3 runs to 15 residues. Germline V gives CDR1 MDHEN, CDR2 SYDVKM. CDR3 in DNA: TGTGCCAGCAGTCCCCTTAGGGCAGGCAATCAGCCCCAGCATTTT. Amino acid sequence: CASSPLRAGNQPQHF.

The V call is TRBV4-1, the J call TRBJ2-3; D gene unclear. CDR1 and CDR2 (germline): MGHRA, YSYEKL. This CDR3 contains 17 residues. Trimming took 1 base from V and 2 from J, leaving 16 bases between them. CDR3 sequence (DNA): TGCGCCAGCAGCCAAGTCCAAGGGCAGCGCGCCACAGATACGCAGTATTTT. Protein sequence: CASSQVQGQRATDTQYF.

This clonotype has just one count. The chain uses TRBV12-3 or TRBV12-4 and TRBJ1-4, with a weak D call TRBD1 (6 bases). The length of the CDR3 is 15 residues. V was clipped by 6 bases and J by 6 bases, with 17 bases between them. CDR3 region: CASSFAGGAYEKLFF. The CDR3 DNA sequence: TGTGCCAGCAGCTTCGCGGGGGGCGCGTATGAAAAACTGTTTTTT.

This sequence joins TRBV24-1 and TRBJ2-1, with TRBD2 as a possible D gene (6 bases). V was trimmed by 5 bases and J by 4 bases, leaving 11 bases between them. The CDR3 is made up of 14 amino acids. Germline V CDR1 and CDR2: KGHDR, SFDVKD. The CDR3 DNA follows: TGTGCCACCAGTGTAGCTAGCGCTTACAATGAGCAGTTCTTC. It encodes CATSVASAYNEQFF.

The chain links TRBV6-5 to TRBJ2-5, with no clear D. The V gene lost 4 bases and the J gene lost 5 bases, with 14 bases spanning the gap. This CDR3 contains 14 residues. Germline V gives CDR1 MNHEY, CDR2 SVGAGI. CDR3 amino acids: CASSLSPYRETQYF. The CDR3 bases are TGTGCCAGCAGTTTAAGCCCGTATCGGGAGACCCAGTACTTC.

This clonotype was observed at least ten times. The rearrangement uses TRBV6-5 and TRBJ2-3; D is ambiguous. Germline CDR1 MNHEY, CDR2 SVGAGI. The V gene lost 6 bases and the J gene lost 5 bases, with 9 bases spanning the gap. The CDR3 is 12 amino acids. The DNA for the CDR3 is TGTGCCAGCAGACGACACGAAGATACGCAGTATTTT. It is translated as CASRRHEDTQYF.

This clonotype came up many times. The chain uses TRBV12-3 or TRBV12-4 and TRBJ2-7; possible D gene TRBD2, 5 bases. The CDR3 spans 14 residues. With 0 bases removed from V and 6 bases from J, the gap between germline ends came to 12 bases. The CDR3 coding sequence is TGTGCCAGCAGTTTAGCGGGAGCTTCGTCCGAGCAGTACTTC. Translation gives CASSLAGASSEQYF.

The CDR3 reads CASSPDLAGSPLHF. Written as DNA, the CDR3 is TGTGCCAGCAGTCCCGATCTTGCTGGTTCACCCCTCCACTTT. The genes are TRBV12-3 or TRBV12-4 and TRBJ1-6, with unresolved D. CDR3 length: 14 residues. V was trimmed by 5 bases and J by 9 bases, leaving 14 bases between them.

This clonotype was seen only a few times. The chain recombines TRBV6-5 with TRBJ2-7; D unresolved. Germline CDR1 and CDR2: MNHEY and SVGAGI. V lost 0 bases to trimming and J lost 1 base, with 4 bases between them. The CDR3 covers 13 residues. CDR3 loop: CASSYSQSYEQYF. CDR3 in DNA: TGTGCCAGCAGTTACTCCCAGTCCTACGAGCAGTACTTC.